This T cell receptor (beta chain) was sequenced for a study of control samples from healthy donors and cancer patients (dated by TCRdb to the early 2020s). To prepare the library, the immunoSEQ multiplex PCR assay was applied. TCRdb limited this immuneACCESS table to in-frame rearrangements with V and J called. A share of clones is missing; checked studies link under half to unresolved V genes, and the rest is unexplained. The sample table lists under 150,000 clones, about 94% of them with a count of one. The ten largest clones add up to 3.6% of the sample. The CDR3 contains 13 residues, cysteine and phenylalanine counted. Just the 39-base CDR3 DNA is kept, in frame starting at base 1. CDR1 and CDR2 are drawn from the germline V gene: SGDLS, YYNGEE. Trimming takes 2 bases from V and 0 bases from J, and the germline ends sit 5 bases apart. Details on this clone: The target of this receptor is not known. Per-base quality was not reported, and no clone a single base away is much larger than it.

The sequence was collected from a man aged 25-45 years in good health. Material: blood. The sequence is built from TRBV9 and TRBJ1-1; the D gene assignment is ambiguous. The DNA is as follows: TGTGCCAGCAGCGTCACAGTGAACACTGAAGCTTTCTTT. It specifies CASSVTVNTEAFF. Full variable domain (CDR3 extended with the reference TRBV9 and TRBJ1-1 proteins): DSGVTQTPKHLITATGQRVTLRCSPRSGDLSVYWYQQSLDQGLQFLIQYYNGEERAKGNILERFSAQQFPDLHSELNLSSLELGDSALYFCASSVTVNTEAFFGQGTRLTVV.